The following is a T cell receptor (beta chain) sequence with its context. The sample comes from a study of response to subunit inactivated influenza vaccine. V lost 3 bases and J 9 bases, leaving 16 bases between the germline ends. Germline assignment: CDR1 SGHRS and CDR2 YFSETQ. The CDR3 contains 14 residues. In TCRdb, the RT-PCR reads were re-called with MiXCR into one record per CDR3 protein. The sample includes 600,000 to 850,000 distinct CDR3 sequences, 14% of them seen just once. This receptor was taken from a man aged 50-60 years who received an inactivated influenza vaccine. The sequences come from PBMCs from blood, collected around 14 days before vaccination. The chain has TRBV5-1 and TRBJ2-1; no firm D call. The CDR3 nucleotides read TGCGCCAGCAGCTCCGTGTTCCCGCTTGGTGAGCAGTTCTTC. It codes for CASSSVFPLGEQFF.